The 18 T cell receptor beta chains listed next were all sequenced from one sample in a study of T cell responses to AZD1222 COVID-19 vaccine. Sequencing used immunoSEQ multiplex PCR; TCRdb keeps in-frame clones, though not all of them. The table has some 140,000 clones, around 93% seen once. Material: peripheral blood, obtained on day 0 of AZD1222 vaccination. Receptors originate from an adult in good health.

This chain's CDR3 is CASSMWGDNDRGETQYF. CDR3 nucleotide sequence: TGTGCCAGTAGTATGTGGGGCGACAATGACCGAGGGGAGACCCAGTACTTC. The chain links TRBV19 to TRBJ2-5, with D perhaps TRBD1 or TRBD2 (5 bases each). CDR1 and CDR2 (germline): LNHDA, SQIVND (reference sequence). V lost 3 bases and J 5 bases, leaving 22 bases between the germline ends. CDR3 length equals 17 residues.

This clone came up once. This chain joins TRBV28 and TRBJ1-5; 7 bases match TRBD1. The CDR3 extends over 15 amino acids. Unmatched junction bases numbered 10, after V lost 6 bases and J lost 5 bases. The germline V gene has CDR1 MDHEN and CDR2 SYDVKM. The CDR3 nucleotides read TGTGCCAGCAGCTTTCGACAGGGAGCGGATCAGCCCCAGCATTTT. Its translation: CASSFRQGADQPQHF.

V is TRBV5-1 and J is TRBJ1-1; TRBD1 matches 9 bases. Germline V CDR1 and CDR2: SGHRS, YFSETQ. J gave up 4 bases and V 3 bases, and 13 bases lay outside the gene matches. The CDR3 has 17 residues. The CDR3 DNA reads TGCGCCAGCAGCTGGGGACAGGGAATGGATCGAAGCACTGAAGCTTTCTTT. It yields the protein CASSWGQGMDRSTEAFF. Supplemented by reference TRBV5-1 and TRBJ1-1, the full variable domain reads KAGVTQTPRYLIKTRGQQVTLSCSPISGHRSVSWYQQTPGQGLQFLFEYFSETQRNKGNFPGRFSGRQFSNSRSEMNVSTLELGDSALYLCASSWGQGMDRSTEAFFGQGTRLTVV.

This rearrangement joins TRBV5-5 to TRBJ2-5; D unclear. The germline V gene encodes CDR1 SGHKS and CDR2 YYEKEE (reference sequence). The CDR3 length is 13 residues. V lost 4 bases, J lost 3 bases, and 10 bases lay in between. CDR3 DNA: TGTGCCAGCAGCGAGGACGGTAAAGAGACCCAGTACTTC. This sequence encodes CASSEDGKETQYF.

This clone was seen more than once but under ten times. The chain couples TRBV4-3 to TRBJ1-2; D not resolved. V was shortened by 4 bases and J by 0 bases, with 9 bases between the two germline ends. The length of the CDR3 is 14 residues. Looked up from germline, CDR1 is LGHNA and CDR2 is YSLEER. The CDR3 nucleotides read TGCGCCAGCAGCCTCACGACCTCTAACTATGGCTACACCTTC. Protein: CASSLTTSNYGYTF.

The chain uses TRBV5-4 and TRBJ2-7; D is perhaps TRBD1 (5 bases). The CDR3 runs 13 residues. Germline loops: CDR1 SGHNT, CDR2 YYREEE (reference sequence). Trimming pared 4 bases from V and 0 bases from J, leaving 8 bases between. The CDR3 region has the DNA TGTGCCAGCAGCAGGGGTATCTCCTACGAGCAGTACTTC. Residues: CASSRGISYEQYF.

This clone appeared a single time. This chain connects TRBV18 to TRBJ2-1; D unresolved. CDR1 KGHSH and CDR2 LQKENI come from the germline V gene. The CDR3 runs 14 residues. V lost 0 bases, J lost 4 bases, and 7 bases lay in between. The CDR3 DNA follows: TGTGCCAGCTCACCACCGTTACCTTACAATGAGCAGTTCTTC. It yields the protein CASSPPLPYNEQFF.

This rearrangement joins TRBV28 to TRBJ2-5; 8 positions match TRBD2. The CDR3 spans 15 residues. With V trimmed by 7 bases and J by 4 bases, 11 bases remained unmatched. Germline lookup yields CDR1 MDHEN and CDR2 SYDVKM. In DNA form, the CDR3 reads TGTGCCAGCAACCTACCGGGACTAGGGGGAGAGACCCAGTACTTC. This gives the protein CASNLPGLGGETQYF.

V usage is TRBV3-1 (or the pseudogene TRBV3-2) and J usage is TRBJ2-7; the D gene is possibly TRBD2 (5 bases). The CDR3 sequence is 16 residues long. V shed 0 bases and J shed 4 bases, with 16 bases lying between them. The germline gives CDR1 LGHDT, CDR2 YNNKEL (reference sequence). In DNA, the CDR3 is TGTGCCAGCAGCCAAGACTGGGCTAGCACGGGATACGAGCAGTACTTC. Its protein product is CASSQDWASTGYEQYF.

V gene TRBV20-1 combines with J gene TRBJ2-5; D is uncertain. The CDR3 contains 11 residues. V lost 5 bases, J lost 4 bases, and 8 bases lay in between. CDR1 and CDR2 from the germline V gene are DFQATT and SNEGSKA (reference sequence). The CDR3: CSARPRETQYF. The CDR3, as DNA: TGCAGTGCTCGCCCCCGAGAGACCCAGTACTTC.

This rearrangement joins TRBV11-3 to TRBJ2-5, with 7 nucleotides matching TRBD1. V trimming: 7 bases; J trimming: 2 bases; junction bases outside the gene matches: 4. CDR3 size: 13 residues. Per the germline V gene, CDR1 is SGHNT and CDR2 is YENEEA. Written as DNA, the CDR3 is TGTGCCAGCACCACGGGACAGCAAGAGACCCAGTACTTC. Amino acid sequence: CASTTGQQETQYF.

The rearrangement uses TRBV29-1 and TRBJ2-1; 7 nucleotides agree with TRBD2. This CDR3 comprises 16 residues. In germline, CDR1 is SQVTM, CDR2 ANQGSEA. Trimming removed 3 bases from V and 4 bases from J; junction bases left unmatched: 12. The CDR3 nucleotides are TGCAGCGTTGAGGGGAGCGGGGACCCCCCATACAATGAGCAGTTCTTC. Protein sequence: CSVEGSGDPPYNEQFF.

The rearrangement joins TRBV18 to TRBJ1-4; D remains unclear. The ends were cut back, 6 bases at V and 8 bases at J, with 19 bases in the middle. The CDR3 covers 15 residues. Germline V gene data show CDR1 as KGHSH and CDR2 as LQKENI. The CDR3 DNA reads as TGTGCCAGCTCGAAAGGACGTGGGGAGGGAGAAAAACTGTTTTTT. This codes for CASSKGRGEGEKLFF.

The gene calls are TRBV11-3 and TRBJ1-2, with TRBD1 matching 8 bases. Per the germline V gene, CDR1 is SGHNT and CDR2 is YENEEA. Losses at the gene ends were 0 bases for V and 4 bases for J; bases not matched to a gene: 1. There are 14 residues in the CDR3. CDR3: CASSLETGGYGYTF. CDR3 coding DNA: TGTGCCAGCAGCTTAGAAACAGGGGGCTATGGCTACACCTTC.

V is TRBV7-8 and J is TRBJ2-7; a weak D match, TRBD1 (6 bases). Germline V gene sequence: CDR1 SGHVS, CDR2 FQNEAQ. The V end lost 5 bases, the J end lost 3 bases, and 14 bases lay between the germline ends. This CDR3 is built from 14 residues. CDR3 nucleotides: TGTGCCAGCAGCGTAACCAGACAGGACTACGAGCAGTACTTC. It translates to CASSVTRQDYEQYF.

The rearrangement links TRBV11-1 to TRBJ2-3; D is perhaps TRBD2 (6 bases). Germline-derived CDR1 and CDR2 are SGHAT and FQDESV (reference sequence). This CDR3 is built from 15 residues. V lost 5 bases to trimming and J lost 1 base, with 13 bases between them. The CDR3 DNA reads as TGTGCCAGCAGCACCTCTAGCGCCGGCACAGATACGCAGTATTTT. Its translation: CASSTSSAGTDTQYF.

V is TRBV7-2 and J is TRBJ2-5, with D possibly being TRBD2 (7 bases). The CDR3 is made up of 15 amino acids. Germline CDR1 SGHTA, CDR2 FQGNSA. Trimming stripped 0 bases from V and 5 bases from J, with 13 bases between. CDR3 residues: CASSLAGGRMETQYF. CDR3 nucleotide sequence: TGTGCCAGCAGCTTAGCGGGGGGGCGAATGGAGACCCAGTACTTC. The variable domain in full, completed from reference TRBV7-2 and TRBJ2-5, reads GAGVSQSPSNKVTEKGKDVELRCDPISGHTALYWYRQSLGQGLEFLIYFQGNSAPDKSGLPSDRFSAERTGGSVSTLTIQRTQQEDSAVYLCASSLAGGRMETQYFGPGTRLLVL.

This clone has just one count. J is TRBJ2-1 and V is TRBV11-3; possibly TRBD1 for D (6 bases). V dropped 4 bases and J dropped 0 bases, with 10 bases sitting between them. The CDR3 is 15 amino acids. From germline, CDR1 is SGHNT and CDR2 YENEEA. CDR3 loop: CASSYRARSYNEQFF. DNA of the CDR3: TGTGCCAGCAGCTACAGGGCTCGCTCCTACAATGAGCAGTTCTTC.